A selection of T cell receptor beta chains follows, all from one sample in a study of T cells in Graves' hyperthyroidism and ophthalmopathy. TCRdb ran MiXCR on the multiplex PCR reads and lists one entry per CDR3 protein. The table includes approximately 410,000 distinct CDR3 sequences, roughly 14% detected once. Sequencing was carried out using blood. These receptors came from a young man with Graves' ophthalmopathy. CDR3s include the opening cysteine and the closing phenylalanine or tryptophan. A D gene is named only where the DNA matches it firmly.

j_call d_call v_call cdr3_aa
TRBJ2-1 . TRBV7-2 CASSFRWSQFF
TRBJ2-7 TRBD2 TRBV29-1 CSVGGYEQYF
TRBJ1-1 . TRBV5-1 CASSWGGAEAFF
TRBJ1-2 . TRBV7-2 CASSWRGYGYTF
TRBJ1-1 . TRBV7-2 CASSTDRQRTEAFF
TRBJ2-7 TRBD1 TRBV6-1 CASSGTGVRYEQYF
TRBJ2-7 . TRBV11-2 CASSETGRDEQYF
TRBJ1-4 . TRBV24-1 CATSDNATPGSEKLFF
TRBJ1-1 . TRBV20-1 CSARSQVGEAFF
TRBJ1-6 . TRBV20-1 CSAREIKGNNSPLHF
TRBJ2-2 TRBD2 TRBV12-3/TRBV12-4 CASRFITSLAGSTGELFF